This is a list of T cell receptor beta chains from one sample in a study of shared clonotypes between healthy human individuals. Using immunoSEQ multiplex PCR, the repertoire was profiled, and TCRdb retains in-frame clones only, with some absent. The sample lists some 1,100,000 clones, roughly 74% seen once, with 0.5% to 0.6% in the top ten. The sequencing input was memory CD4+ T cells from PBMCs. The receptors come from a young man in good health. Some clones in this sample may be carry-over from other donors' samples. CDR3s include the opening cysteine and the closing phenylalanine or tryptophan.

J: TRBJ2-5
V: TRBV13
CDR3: CASSLQGRETQYF

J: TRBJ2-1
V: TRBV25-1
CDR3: CASSVTAASNEQFF

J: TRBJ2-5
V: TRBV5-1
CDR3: CASSLMADQETQYF

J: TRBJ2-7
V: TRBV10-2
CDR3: CASSESGGTSPYEQYF

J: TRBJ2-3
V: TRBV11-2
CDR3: CASSLKGLLSTDTQYF

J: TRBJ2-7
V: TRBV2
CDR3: CASSRSVRDRGYEQYF

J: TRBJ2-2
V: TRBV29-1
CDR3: CSVATGVGAGELFF

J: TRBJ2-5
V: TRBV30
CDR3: CAWRGLSGRVETQYF

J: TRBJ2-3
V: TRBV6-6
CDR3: CASSTPVTGSDTQYF

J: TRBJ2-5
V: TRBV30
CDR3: CAWSITGGEETQYF

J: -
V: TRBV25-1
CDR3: CASSRGKDSYEQYF

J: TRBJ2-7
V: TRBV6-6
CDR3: CATGAAQYEQYF

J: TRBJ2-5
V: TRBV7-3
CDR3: CASSSGPQETQYF

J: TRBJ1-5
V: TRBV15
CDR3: CATSRGSGWNGQPQHF

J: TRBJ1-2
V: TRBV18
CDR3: CASSPAGTGSNYGYTF

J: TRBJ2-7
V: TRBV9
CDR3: CASSVAPGVSYEQYF

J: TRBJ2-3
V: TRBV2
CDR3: CASSQNTGTQYF

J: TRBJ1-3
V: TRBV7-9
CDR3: CASSLDRAATIYF

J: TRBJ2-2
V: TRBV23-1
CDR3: CASRGGPSVRELFF

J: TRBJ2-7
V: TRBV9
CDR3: CASSPYQTGTSGNWEQYF

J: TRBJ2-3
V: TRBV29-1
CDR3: CSVDTTDTQYF

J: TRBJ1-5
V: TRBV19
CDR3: CASSTGYRFSNQPQHF

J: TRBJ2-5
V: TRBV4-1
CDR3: CASSQSWTETQYF

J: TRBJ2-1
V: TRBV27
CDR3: CASSPHGLAGPEQFF

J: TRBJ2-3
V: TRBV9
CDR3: CASSARRQGSDTQYF

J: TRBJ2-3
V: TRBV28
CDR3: CASGTQGRNPPFQYF

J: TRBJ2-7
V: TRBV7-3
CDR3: CASSAGTDDEQYF

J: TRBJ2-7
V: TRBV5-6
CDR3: CASSLGGFRYEQYF

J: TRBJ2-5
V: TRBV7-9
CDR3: CASSLALKRDRETQYF

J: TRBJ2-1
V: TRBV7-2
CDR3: CASSLARTSGEQFF

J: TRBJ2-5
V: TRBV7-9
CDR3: CASSPGQGNQETQYF

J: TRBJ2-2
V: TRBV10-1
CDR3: CASSLRGRAGRDTGELFF

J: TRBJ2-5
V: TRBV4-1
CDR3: CASSRGGRETQYF

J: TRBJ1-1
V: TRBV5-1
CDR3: CASREQNTEAFF

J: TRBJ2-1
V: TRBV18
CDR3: CASSLSGAYNEQFF

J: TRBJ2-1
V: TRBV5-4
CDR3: CASSLVGTGKGHEQFF

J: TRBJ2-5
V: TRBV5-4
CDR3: CASSGGPLQETQYF

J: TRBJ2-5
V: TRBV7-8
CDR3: CASSSTILTETQYF

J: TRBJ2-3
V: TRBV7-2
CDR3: CASSFGPDTQYF

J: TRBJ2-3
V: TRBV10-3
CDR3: CAISAQVQGTDTQYF

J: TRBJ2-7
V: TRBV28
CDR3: CASLRFGQGRGSYEQYF

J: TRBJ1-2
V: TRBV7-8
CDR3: CASSLGTGGSPNYGYTF

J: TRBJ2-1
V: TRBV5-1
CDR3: CASSLREPGSGEQFF

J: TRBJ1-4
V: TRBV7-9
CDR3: CASSSQGAANEKLFF

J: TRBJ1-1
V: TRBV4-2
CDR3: CASSSRLAENTEAFF

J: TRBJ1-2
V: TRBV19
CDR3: CASSPIDRAPNYGYTF

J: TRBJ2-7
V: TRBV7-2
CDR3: CASSYDRLAAYEQYF

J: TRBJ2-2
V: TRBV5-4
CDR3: CASSKPLAGRTGELFF

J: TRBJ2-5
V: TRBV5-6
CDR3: CASSLGSGFGETQYF

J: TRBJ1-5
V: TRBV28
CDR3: CASGRGNQPQHF

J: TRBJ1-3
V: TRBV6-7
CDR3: CASSYSRIIQGLPPGNTIYF

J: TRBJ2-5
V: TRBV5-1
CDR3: CASSLQGWETQYF

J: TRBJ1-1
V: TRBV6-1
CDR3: CASSEGQGETEAFF

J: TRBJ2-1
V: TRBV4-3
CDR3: CASSAQGAGVYNEQFF

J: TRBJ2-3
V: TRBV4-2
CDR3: CASSQVRGVVDTQYF

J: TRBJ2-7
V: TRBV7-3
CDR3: CASSPKGAYEQYF

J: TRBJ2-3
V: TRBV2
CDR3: CASISGSEDTQYF

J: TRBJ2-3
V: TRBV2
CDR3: CASQRTGGEDTQYF